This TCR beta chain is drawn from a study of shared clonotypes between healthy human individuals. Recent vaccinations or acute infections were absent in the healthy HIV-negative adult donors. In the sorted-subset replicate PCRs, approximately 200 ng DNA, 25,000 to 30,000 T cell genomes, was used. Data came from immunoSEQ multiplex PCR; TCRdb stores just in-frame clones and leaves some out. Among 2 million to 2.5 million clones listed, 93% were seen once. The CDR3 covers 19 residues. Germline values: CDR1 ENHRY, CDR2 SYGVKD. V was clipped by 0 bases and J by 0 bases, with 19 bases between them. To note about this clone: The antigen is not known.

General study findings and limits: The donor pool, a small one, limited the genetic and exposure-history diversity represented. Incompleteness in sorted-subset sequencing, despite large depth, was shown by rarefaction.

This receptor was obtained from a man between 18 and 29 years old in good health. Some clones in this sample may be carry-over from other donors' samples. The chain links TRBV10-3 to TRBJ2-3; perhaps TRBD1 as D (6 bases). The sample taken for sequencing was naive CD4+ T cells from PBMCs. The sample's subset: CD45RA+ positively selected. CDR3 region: CAISESRTRGDGSTDTQYF. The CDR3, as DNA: TGTGCCATCAGTGAGTCGCGGACCAGGGGAGACGGTAGCACAGATACGCAGTATTTT.